This T cell receptor (beta chain) was recovered during a study of CD8 T cells in Susac syndrome (dated by TCRdb to the late 2010s). For the study in its entirety: Whether CD8+ T cell activation and differentiation in Susac syndrome was antigen driven was tested using repertoire sequencing.

High-throughput TCR beta sequencing profiled peripheral blood CD8+ and CD4+ T cells from healthy donors, Susac syndrome patients and multiple sclerosis patients. The healthy donors served as controls matched for age and sex. Bulk CD8+ and CD4+ T cells were purified by magnetic negative isolation, whereas CD8+ TEMRA cells were enriched by FACS. Blood was drawn into EDTA tubes, processed within 24 hours, and PBMCs were isolated by density gradient centrifugation. PBMCs intended for TCR sequencing were cryopreserved in liquid nitrogen and thawed later in a water bath at 37 degrees C. The sorted or isolated CD4+, CD8+ and CD8+ TEMRA cells had a purity of 90% or higher. RNA was extracted using the RNeasy kit, and roughly 0.5 to 1 microgram was reverse transcribed with random hexamers. The immunoSEQ multiplex PCR assay, covering 54 Vbeta and 13 Jbeta segments, was used to amplify TCR beta CDR3 regions. PCR amplification bias was corrected using a synthetic template baseline for primer optimization and computational correction. The paper's processing steps were these. Reads were annotated to V, D and J genes according to IMGT and were analyzed with immunoSEQ Analyzer, with only productive sequences retained. Clonality was calculated as one minus the Shannon entropy normalized by log2 of the number of productive unique sequences. Public and private clones were assessed among the 100 most prevalent clones of each patient and control. Clones were defined as Susac-specific if absent from the healthy and MS cohorts, from around 1,000 published viral clones and from other ImmuneACCESS disease sequences. TCRdb reran the public reads through fastp at Q25 and MiXCR, keeping productive beta chains. Rows merge per CDR3 protein into single entries with the most common DNA and genes. The V and J calls and clone size come from TCRdb's table, not from the authors' own analysis. Across this sample there are some 110,000 distinct CDR3 sequences, with around 94% seen only once. The ten top clones hold 0.065% to 0.1% of the sample.

What the authors observed across the whole study: The number of individuals in the TCR sequencing and HLA analysis was acknowledged as relatively small.

CDR1 and CDR2 are drawn from the germline V gene (reference sequence): MNHEY, SMNVEV. The CDR3 runs 16 amino acids, cysteine and phenylalanine included. Kept here is only the CDR3 DNA, which spans 48 bases and is read in frame from base 1. V trim: 4 bases; J trim: 1 base; unmatched bases: 5. About this clonotype itself: Its target antigen remains unknown. Base qualities are missing; no much larger clone stands one base away.

In this chain, TRBV27 is recombined with TRBJ1-1; the junction holds 11 bases that match TRBD1. The sample comprised CD4+ T cells from PBMCs. The source is a human donor in good health. In nucleotide form, the sequence is TGTGCCAGCAGTTCGGGACAGGGGGGGGAGAACACTGAAGCTTTCTTT. It encodes CASSSGQGGENTEAFF.